This is a list of T cell receptor beta chains from one sample in a study of T cells in Graves' hyperthyroidism and ophthalmopathy. MiXCR, run by TCRdb on the multiplex PCR reads, gives a single entry per CDR3 protein. The table records about 550,000 distinct CDR3 sequences, roughly 20% of them present only once. The sample consisted of blood. The receptors shown here come from a man aged 18 to 30 with Graves' hyperthyroidism. Both conserved end residues are trimmed from each CDR3. Each record gives: D gene, J gene, V gene, CDR3 protein. D genes are given only for firm matches.

>-|TRBJ1-2|TRBV12-3/TRBV12-4
ASSLTGRRRGYT
>TRBD1|TRBJ2-7|TRBV20-1
SARGAGTGGSYEQY
>TRBD1|TRBJ1-5|TRBV10-2
ASSESTGNRQPQH
>-|TRBJ1-2|TRBV20-1
SASAGRAGYGYT
>-|TRBJ2-4|TRBV5-1
ASSLGLSGNIQY
>-|TRBJ1-2|TRBV6-5
ASRRTLANYGYT
>TRBD1|TRBJ2-7|TRBV9
ASGDRAEQY
>-|TRBJ1-2|TRBV10-2
ASSESGDWYGYT
>-|TRBJ2-5|TRBV6-1
ASGGPLRLETQY
>-|TRBJ1-1|TRBV12-3/TRBV12-4
ASSLGGPYTEAF
>TRBD1|TRBJ1-5|TRBV28
ASSPRQGLRLSQPQH
>-|TRBJ1-3|TRBV12-5
ASGSGVSGNTIY
>TRBD1|TRBJ1-4|TRBV28
ASSSQGAVEKLF
>-|TRBJ2-7|TRBV3-1
ASSQEGGIDEQY
>-|TRBJ1-5|TRBV30
AWSTQPQH